Shown below are 10 T cell receptor beta chains from a single sample sequenced in a study of blood T cell repertoires in COVID-19. The table came from immunoSEQ multiplex PCR; TCRdb's copy has only in-frame clones and leaves some out. Of some 40,000 clones listed, roughly 88% were seen once; the top ten hold about 31%. The sample comprised peripheral blood. These receptors were collected from an elderly woman with acute or convalescent COVID-19.

V usage is TRBV10-3 and J usage is TRBJ2-1; 8 bases are a match to TRBD2. Looked up from germline, CDR1 is ENHRY and CDR2 is SYGVKD. The CDR3 spans 16 residues. V was pared by 4 bases and J by 8 bases, with 13 bases of the junction left unmatched. In nucleotides, the CDR3 is TGTGCCATCAGTGCACAACCGGGACTAGGGGACGATGAGCAGTTCTTC. Residues: CAISAQPGLGDDEQFF.

The chain carries TRBV5-4 and TRBJ1-2; D remains unclear. Germline assignment: CDR1 SGHNT and CDR2 YYREEE (reference sequence). CDR3 length: 13 residues. The ends were cut back, 0 bases at V and 8 bases at J, with 11 bases in the middle. CDR3 sequence (DNA): TGTGCCAGCAGCTTGGTAACAGACCACGGCTACACCTTC. It encodes CASSLVTDHGYTF.

The chain has TRBV11-2 and TRBJ2-3, with 7 bases fitting TRBD2. The J segment lost 5 bases and the V segment lost 11 bases, leaving 13 bases of the junction unmatched. The CDR3 runs to 14 residues. CDR1 is SGHAT and CDR2 is FQNNGV in the germline V gene. The CDR3 DNA follows: TGTGCCTCCGATCGGGGGAGGGCTGAAGATACGCAGTATTTT. Amino acid sequence: CASDRGRAEDTQYF.

V gene TRBV27 combines with J gene TRBJ1-2; no definite D call. The CDR3 spans 13 residues. CDR1 and CDR2 (germline): MNHEY, SMNVEV (reference sequence). V lost 5 bases and J lost 4, with 11 bases in between. This CDR3 reads CASSKDGGYGYTF. The CDR3 DNA reads as TGTGCCAGCAGTAAAGACGGAGGCTATGGCTACACCTTC.

The genes are TRBV24-1 and TRBJ1-1, with 8 positions matching TRBD1. This CDR3 spans 15 amino acids. CDR1 and CDR2 from the germline V gene are KGHDR and SFDVKD. Germline trimming cut 2 bases from V and 3 bases from J; bases unmatched to any gene: 4. The chain's CDR3 is CATSDSRGLDTEAFF. Here the CDR3 DNA reads TGTGCCACCAGTGATTCCAGGGGGCTGGACACTGAAGCTTTCTTT.

J is TRBJ2-7 and V is TRBV11-3; 14 nucleotides align to TRBD2. Germline V gene sequence: CDR1 SGHNT, CDR2 YENEEA. V dropped 5 bases and J dropped 9; count of bases not matched to a gene: 9. The CDR3 spans 15 residues. This chain's CDR3 is CASSPDGLAGGGQYF. For the CDR3, the DNA is TGTGCCAGCAGCCCGGACGGACTAGCGGGAGGAGGGCAGTACTTC.

The gene calls are TRBV4-2 and TRBJ1-5, with D possibly TRBD1 on 5 matching bases. The ends were cut back, 2 bases at V and 0 bases at J, with 14 bases in the middle. Germline values: CDR1 LGHNA, CDR2 YNFKEQ. This CDR3 has 17 residues. This chain's CDR3 is CASSQSIGVDSNQPQHF. The CDR3 region has the DNA TGTGCCAGCAGCCAATCTATAGGGGTGGATAGCAATCAGCCCCAGCATTTT.

The V gene is TRBV4-1, the J gene TRBJ1-1; TRBD1 matches 7 bases. This CDR3 is built from 13 residues. J lost 8 bases, V lost 3 bases, and 6 bases had no gene match. Germline-derived CDR1 and CDR2 are MGHRA and YSYEKL. The CDR3 here is CASSQSRQGEAFF. The CDR3 region has the DNA TGCGCCAGCAGCCAGTCCCGACAGGGAGAAGCTTTCTTT.

The chain is built from TRBV30 and TRBJ2-3, with TRBD2 matching over 7 bases. The germline CDR1 and CDR2 sequences are GTSNPN and SVGIG (reference sequence). V shed 3 bases and J 4 bases; nucleotides not matched to a gene: 13. CDR3 length: 16 amino acids. CDR3 coding DNA: TGTGCCTGGAGAAGAGGGACTCTCCGGGAGGCAGATACGCAGTATTTT. Protein sequence: CAWRRGTLREADTQYF. The variable domain in full, with the rest retrieved from reference TRBV30 and TRBJ2-3, is SQTIHQWPATLVQPVGSPLSLECTVEGTSNPNLYWYRQAAGRGLQLLFYSVGIGQISSEVPQNLSASRPQDRQFILSSKKLLLSDSGFYLCAWRRGTLREADTQYFGPGTRLTVL.

There are a few counts of this clone. The chain uses TRBV7-9 and TRBJ2-5, with 8 bases that match TRBD2. The CDR3 is 14 residues long. Trimming cost V 5 bases and J 4 bases; bases outside gene matches: 6. CDR1 is SEHNR and CDR2 is FQNEAQ in the germline V gene (reference sequence). Here the CDR3 DNA reads TGTGCCAGCAGCCGTAGCGGGGTAGGAGAGACCCAGTACTTC. This encodes CASSRSGVGETQYF.